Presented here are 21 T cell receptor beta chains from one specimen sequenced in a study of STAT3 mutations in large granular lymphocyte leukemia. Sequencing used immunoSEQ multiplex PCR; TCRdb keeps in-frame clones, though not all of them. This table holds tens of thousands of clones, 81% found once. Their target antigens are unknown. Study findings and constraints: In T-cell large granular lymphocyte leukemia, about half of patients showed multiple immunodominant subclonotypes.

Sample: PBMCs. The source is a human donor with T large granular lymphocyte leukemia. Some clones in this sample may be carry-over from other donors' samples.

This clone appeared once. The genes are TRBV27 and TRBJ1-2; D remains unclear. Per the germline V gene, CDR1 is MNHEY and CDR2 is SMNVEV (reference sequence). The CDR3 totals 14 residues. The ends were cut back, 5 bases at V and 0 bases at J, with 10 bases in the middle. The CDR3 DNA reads TGTGCCAGCAGTACGACTGGGACTAACTATGGCTACACCTTC. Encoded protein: CASSTTGTNYGYTF.

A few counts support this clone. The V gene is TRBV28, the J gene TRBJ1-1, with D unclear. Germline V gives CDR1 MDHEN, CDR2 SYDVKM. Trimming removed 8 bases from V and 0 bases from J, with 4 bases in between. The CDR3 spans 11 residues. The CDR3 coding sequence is TGTGCCAGCGGCATGAACACTGAAGCTTTCTTT. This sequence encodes CASGMNTEAFF.

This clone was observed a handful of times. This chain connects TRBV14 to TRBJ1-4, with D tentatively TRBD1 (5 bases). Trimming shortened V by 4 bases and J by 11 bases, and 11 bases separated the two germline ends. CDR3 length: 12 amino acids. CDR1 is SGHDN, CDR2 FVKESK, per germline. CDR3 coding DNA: TGTGCCAGCAGCCCGAAGGGGACTAAACTGTTTTTT. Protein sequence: CASSPKGTKLFF.

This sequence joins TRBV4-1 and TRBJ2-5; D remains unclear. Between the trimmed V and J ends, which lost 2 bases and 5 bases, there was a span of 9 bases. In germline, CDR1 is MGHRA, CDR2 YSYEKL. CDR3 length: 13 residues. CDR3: CASSQFRTETQYF. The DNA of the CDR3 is TGCGCCAGCAGCCAATTCCGGACGGAGACCCAGTACTTC.

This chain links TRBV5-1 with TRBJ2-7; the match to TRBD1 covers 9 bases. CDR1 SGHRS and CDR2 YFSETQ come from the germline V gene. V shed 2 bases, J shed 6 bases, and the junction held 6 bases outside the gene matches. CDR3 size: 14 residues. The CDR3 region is CASSLGTGPSEQYV. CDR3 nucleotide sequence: TGCGCCAGCAGCTTAGGGACAGGGCCTTCCGAGCAGTACGTC.

The CDR3 DNA reads TGTGCCAGCAGCCCTACGGGGGGTAGCAATCAGCCCCAGCATTTT. As protein: CASSPTGGSNQPQHF. V and J are TRBV7-2 and TRBJ1-5, with a weak D call TRBD1 (5 bases). The ends were cut back, 5 bases at V and 0 bases at J, with 11 bases in the middle. The CDR3 extends over 15 amino acids. Germline V gene data show CDR1 as SGHTA and CDR2 as FQGNSA. Complete variable domain (other parts from reference TRBV7-2 and TRBJ1-5): GAGVSQSPSNKVTEKGKDVELRCDPISGHTALYWYRQSLGQGLEFLIYFQGNSAPDKSGLPSDRFSAERTGGSVSTLTIQRTQQEDSAVYLCASSPTGGSNQPQHFGDGTRLSIL.

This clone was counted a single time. For the CDR3, the DNA is TGTGCCAGCTCACCAGTAGTGACTTCTGGAAACACCATATATTTT. It translates to CASSPVVTSGNTIYF. The genes are TRBV18 and TRBJ1-3; D is uncertain. With 2 bases removed from V and 1 base from J, the gap between germline ends came to 9 bases. CDR1 KGHSH and CDR2 LQKENI come from the germline V gene. The CDR3 length is 15 residues.

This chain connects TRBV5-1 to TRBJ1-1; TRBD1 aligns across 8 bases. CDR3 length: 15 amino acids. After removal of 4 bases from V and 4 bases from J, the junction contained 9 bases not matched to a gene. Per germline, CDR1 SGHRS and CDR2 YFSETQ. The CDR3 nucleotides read TGCGCCAGCAGCACCGGACAGGGCTTTGTCACTGAAGCTTTCTTT. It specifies CASSTGQGFVTEAFF.

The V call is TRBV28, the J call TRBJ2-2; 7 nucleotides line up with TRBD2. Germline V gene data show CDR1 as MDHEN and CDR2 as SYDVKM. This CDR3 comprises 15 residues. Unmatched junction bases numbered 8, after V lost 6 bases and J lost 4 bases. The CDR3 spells CASSAGTGGTGELFF. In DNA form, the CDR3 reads TGTGCCAGCAGCGCCGGGACGGGAGGCACCGGGGAGCTGTTTTTT. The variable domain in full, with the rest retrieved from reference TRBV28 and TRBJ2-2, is DVKVTQSSRYLVKRTGEKVFLECVQDMDHENMFWYRQDPGLGLRLIYFSYDVKMKEKGDIPEGYSVSREKKERFSLILESASTNQTSMYLCASSAGTGGTGELFFGEGSRLTVL.

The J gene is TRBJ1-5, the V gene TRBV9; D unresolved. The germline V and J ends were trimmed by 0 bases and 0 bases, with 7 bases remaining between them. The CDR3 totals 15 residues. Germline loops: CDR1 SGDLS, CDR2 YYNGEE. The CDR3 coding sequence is TGTGCCAGCAGCGTAGACAGCCATAGCAATCAGCCCCAGCATTTT. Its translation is CASSVDSHSNQPQHF.

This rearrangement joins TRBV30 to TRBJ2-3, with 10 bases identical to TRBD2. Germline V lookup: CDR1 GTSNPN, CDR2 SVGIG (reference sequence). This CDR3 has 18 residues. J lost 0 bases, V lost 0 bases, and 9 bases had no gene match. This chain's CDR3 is CAWSVPSGGPHSTDTQYF. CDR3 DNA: TGTGCCTGGAGTGTACCTAGCGGGGGACCACATAGCACAGATACGCAGTATTTT.

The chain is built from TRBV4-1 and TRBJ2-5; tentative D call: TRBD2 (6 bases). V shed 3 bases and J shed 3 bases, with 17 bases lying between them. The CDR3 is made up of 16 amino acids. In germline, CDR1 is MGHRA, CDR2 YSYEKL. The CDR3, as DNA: TGCGCCAGCAGCCAGGAGACCTTTTGGGGGGAAGAGACCCAGTACTTC. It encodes CASSQETFWGEETQYF.

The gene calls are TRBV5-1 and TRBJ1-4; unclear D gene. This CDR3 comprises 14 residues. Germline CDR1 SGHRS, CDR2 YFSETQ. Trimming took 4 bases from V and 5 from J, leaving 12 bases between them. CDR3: CASSPGLQNEKLFF. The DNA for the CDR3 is TGCGCCAGCAGCCCCGGGCTACAAAATGAAAAACTGTTTTTT.

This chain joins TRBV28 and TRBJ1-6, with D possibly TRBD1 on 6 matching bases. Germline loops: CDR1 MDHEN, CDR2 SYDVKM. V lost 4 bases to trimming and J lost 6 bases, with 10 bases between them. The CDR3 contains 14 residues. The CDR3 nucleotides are TGTGCCAGCAGTTGGGACACGGCTAATTCACCCCTCCACTTT. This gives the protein CASSWDTANSPLHF.

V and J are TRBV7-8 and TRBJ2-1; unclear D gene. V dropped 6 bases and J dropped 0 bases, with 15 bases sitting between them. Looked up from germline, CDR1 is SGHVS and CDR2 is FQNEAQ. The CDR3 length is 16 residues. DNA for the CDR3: TGTGCCAGCAGGCCCGTCCAGGCGCCCTCCTACAATGAGCAGTTCTTC. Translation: CASRPVQAPSYNEQFF.

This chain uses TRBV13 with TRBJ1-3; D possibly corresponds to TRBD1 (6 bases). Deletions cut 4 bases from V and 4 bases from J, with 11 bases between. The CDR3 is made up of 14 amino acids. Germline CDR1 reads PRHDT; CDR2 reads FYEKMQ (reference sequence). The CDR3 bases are TGTGCCAGCAGCTCACTTGGACAGGGAAACACCATATATTTT. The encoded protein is CASSSLGQGNTIYF.

The CDR3 DNA sequence: TGTGCCACGGAGGGGTCTTTCGCTGAAGCTTTCTTT. Translating gives CATEGSFAEAFF. The rearrangement links TRBV15 to TRBJ1-1; TRBD1 is a possible D gene (5 bases). The CDR3 has 12 residues. Trimming shortened V by 9 bases and J by 6 bases, and 14 bases separated the two germline ends. Germline lookup yields CDR1 LNHNV and CDR2 YYDKDF (reference sequence).

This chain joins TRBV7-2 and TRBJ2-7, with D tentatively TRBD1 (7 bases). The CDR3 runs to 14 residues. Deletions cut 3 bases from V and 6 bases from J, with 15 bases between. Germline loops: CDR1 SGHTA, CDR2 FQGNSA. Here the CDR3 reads CASSLEGAPREQYF. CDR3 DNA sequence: TGTGCCAGCAGCTTGGAGGGGGCTCCTCGCGAGCAGTACTTC.

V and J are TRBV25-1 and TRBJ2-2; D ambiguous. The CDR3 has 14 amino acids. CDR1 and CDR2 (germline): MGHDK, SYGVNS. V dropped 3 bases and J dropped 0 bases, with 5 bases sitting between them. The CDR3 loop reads CASSDGPNTGELFF. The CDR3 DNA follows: TGTGCCAGCAGTGACGGGCCGAACACCGGGGAGCTGTTTTTT. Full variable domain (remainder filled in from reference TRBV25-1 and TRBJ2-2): EADIYQTPRYLVIGTGKKITLECSQTMGHDKMYWYQQDPGMELHLIHYSYGVNSTEKGDLSSESTVSRIRTEHFPLTLESARPSHTSQYLCASSDGPNTGELFFGEGSRLTVL.

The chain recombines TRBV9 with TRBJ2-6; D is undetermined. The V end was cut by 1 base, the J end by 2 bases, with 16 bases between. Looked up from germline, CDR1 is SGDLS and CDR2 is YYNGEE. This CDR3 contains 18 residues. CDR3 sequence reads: CASSVPPTGTPGANVLTF. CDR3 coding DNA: TGTGCCAGCAGCGTACCCCCAACCGGAACACCTGGGGCCAACGTCCTGACTTTC.

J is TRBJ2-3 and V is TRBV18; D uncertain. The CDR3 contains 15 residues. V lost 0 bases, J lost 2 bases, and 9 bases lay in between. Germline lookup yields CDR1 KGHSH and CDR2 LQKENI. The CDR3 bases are TGTGCCAGCTCACCACCCCCTAGGGCCACAGATACGCAGTATTTT. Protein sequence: CASSPPPRATDTQYF.